The 9 T cell receptor beta chains in this list originate from one sample, sequenced in a study of early T cells in non-severe SARS-CoV-2 infection. A single record per CDR3 protein comes from TCRdb applying MiXCR to the 5' RACE reads. The sample holds some 96,000 distinct CDR3 sequences; approximately 13% are singletons and the top ten take under 2.5%. Specimen: whole blood. The receptors originated from an adult who was a healthcare worker with PCR-confirmed SARS-CoV-2 infection or an uninfected control (not recorded which).

This clonotype was seen many times. The chain links TRBV7-6 to TRBJ2-5; tentatively, D is TRBD1 (5 bases). V lost 0 bases, J lost 2 bases, and 10 bases lay in between. This CDR3 has 15 amino acids. CDR1 is SGHVS and CDR2 is FNYEAQ in the germline V gene. The CDR3 here is CASSLAGRTQETQYF. The CDR3 DNA sequence: TGTGCCAGCAGCTTAGCTGGGCGGACACAAGAGACCCAGTACTTC.

This clonotype was seen repeatedly, ten times or more. The chain recombines TRBV5-1 with TRBJ1-2; D unclear. The germline gives CDR1 SGHRS, CDR2 YFSETQ. This CDR3 spans 12 amino acids. Trimming took off 4 bases at V and 4 bases at J, with 8 bases between the two ends. CDR3 sequence (DNA): TGCGCCAGCAGCGAGGATGCCTATGGCTACACCTTC. Protein product: CASSEDAYGYTF.

This clonotype has at least ten counts. This sequence joins TRBV28 and TRBJ2-5; D is possibly TRBD1 or TRBD2 (5 bases each). V lost 4 bases, J lost 0 bases, and 9 bases lay in between. CDR1 MDHEN and CDR2 SYDVKM come from the germline V gene. CDR3 length: 14 amino acids. CDR3 nucleotides: TGTGCCAGCAGTTCCGGGACCTACCAAGAGACCCAGTACTTC. This translates into CASSSGTYQETQYF.

Ten or more counts support this clonotype. An end of the junction differs from the germline gene, which may be a read error. This chain joins TRBV5-1 and TRBJ1-1, with a possible D match to TRBD1 (5 bases). Germline V lookup: CDR1 SGHRS, CDR2 YFSETQ. CDR3 length: 13 residues. CDR3 in amino acids: CASSLDGTGTGRF. The CDR3 DNA is TGCGCCAGCAGCTTGGATGGGACGGGGACCGGGAGGTTT.

The table lists this clonotype with a few counts. The chain has TRBV5-4 and TRBJ1-4, with D possibly being TRBD1 (5 bases). V shed 4 bases and J shed 7 bases, with 23 bases lying between them. The germline gives CDR1 SGHNT, CDR2 YYREEE (reference sequence). This CDR3 has 17 residues. The CDR3 loop reads CASSPRPGRGRGEKLFF. For the CDR3, the DNA is TGTGCCAGCAGCCCCCGACCCGGGAGGGGAAGAGGTGAAAAACTGTTTTTT.

This rearrangement joins TRBV5-8 to TRBJ1-5; unclear D gene. The CDR3 extends over 14 amino acids. The V end lost 4 bases, the J end lost 4 bases, and 12 bases lay between the germline ends. From germline, CDR1 is SGHTS and CDR2 YDEGEE. The CDR3 DNA reads as TGTGCCAGCAGCCCTTTCGCTTTTAATCAGCCCCAGCATTTT. Amino acid sequence: CASSPFAFNQPQHF.

This clonotype has ten or more counts. The chain couples TRBV19 to TRBJ2-1; perhaps TRBD2 as D (6 bases). Germline values: CDR1 LNHDA, CDR2 SQIVND (reference sequence). The CDR3 runs to 15 residues. V lost 6 bases and J lost 0, with 12 bases in between. The CDR3 DNA reads as TGTGCCAGTAGCCTTGGGGGGACCTCCTACAATGAGCAGTTCTTC. It encodes CASSLGGTSYNEQFF.

This clonotype was found a few times. The rearrangement joins TRBV28 to TRBJ2-1, with unresolved D. Between the trimmed V and J ends, which lost 3 bases and 9 bases, there was a span of 9 bases. The V gene's germline CDR1 is MDHEN and CDR2 SYDVKM. The CDR3 is 12 amino acids. The CDR3: CASSLYAGEQFF. The CDR3 coding sequence is TGTGCCAGCAGTTTGTATGCAGGTGAGCAGTTCTTC. Full variable domain (missing parts from reference TRBV28 and TRBJ2-1): DVKVTQSSRYLVKRTGEKVFLECVQDMDHENMFWYRQDPGLGLRLIYFSYDVKMKEKGDIPEGYSVSREKKERFSLILESASTNQTSMYLCASSLYAGEQFFGPGTRLTVL.

The CDR3 loop reads CASVPRNTGELFF. CDR3 DNA: TGTGCCAGCGTCCCACGGAACACCGGGGAGCTGTTTTTT. The V gene is TRBV28, the J gene TRBJ2-2; D is uncertain. V lost 8 bases to trimming and J lost 1 base, with 8 bases between them. Germline values: CDR1 MDHEN, CDR2 SYDVKM. This CDR3 region has 13 residues.